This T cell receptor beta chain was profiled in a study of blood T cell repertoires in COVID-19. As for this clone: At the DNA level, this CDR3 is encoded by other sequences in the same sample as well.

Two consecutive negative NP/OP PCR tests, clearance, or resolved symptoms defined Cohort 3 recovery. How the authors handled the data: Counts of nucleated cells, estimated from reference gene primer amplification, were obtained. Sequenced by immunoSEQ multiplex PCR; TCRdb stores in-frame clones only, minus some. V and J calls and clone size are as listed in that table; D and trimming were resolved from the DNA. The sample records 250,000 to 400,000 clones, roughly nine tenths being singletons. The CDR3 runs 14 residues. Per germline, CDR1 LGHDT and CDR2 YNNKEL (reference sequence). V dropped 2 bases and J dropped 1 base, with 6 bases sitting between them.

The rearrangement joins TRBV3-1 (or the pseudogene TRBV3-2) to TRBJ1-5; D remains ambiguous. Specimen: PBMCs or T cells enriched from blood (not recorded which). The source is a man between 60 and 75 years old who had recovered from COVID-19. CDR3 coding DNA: TGTGCCAGCAGCCAACGCGGGAGCAATCAGCCCCAGCATTTT. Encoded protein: CASSQRGSNQPQHF.